This passage covers 20 T cell receptor beta chains from one sample sequenced in a study of T cell repertoires in cytomegalovirus infection. TCRdb ran MiXCR on the reads and lists one entry per CDR3 protein. The data show a few hundred thousand distinct CDR3 sequences, about a sixth seen once. The sequenced sample was CD8+ T cells from PBMCs. All receptors come from a human donor in good health (CMV status not recorded). Some clones in this sample may be carry-over from other donors' samples.

The table lists this clonotype with many counts. This sequence joins TRBV11-3 and TRBJ2-3; D might be TRBD1 or TRBD2, each matching 5 bases. The V end lost 5 bases, the J end lost 4 bases, and 19 bases lay between the germline ends. Germline V gives CDR1 SGHNT, CDR2 YENEEA. This CDR3 contains 16 residues. The CDR3 DNA follows: TGTGCCAGCAGCCTGGGACCCACGGCCTTTCCAGATACGCAGTATTTT. Translated: CASSLGPTAFPDTQYF.

This clonotype was seen only a few times. The chain uses TRBV4-1 and TRBJ1-2, with D possibly TRBD1 on 5 matching bases. Trimming took 3 bases from V and 4 from J, leaving 9 bases between them. CDR3 size: 13 residues. Germline CDR1 MGHRA, CDR2 YSYEKL. In DNA form, the CDR3 reads TGCGCCAGCAGCCACCTGGACACCTATGGCTACACCTTC. It translates to CASSHLDTYGYTF.

J is TRBJ2-7 and V is TRBV14; D is possibly TRBD1 (5 bases). V was pared by 4 bases and J by 3 bases, with 19 bases between. This CDR3 contains 16 residues. CDR1 SGHDN and CDR2 FVKESK come from the germline V gene. The CDR3 protein is CASSPRVQLGDYEQYF. CDR3 bases: TGTGCCAGCAGCCCCCGGGTACAGTTAGGGGACTACGAGCAGTACTTC.

This clonotype has ten or more counts. The chain links TRBV6-2 or TRBV6-3 to TRBJ2-3; 7 bases fit TRBD1. The CDR3 is 18 residues long. Germline V gene lookup returns CDR1 MNHEY and CDR2 SVGEGT. The V and J ends lost 0 bases and 3 bases, in that order; junction bases with no gene match: 12. The CDR3 reads CASSYSTGQISGTDTQYF. The CDR3 DNA reads TGTGCCAGCAGTTACTCGACAGGGCAAATTAGTGGTACAGATACGCAGTATTTT.

The chain combines TRBV11-2 with TRBJ2-1, with 8 bases matching TRBD2. The CDR3 extends over 12 amino acids. Germline V gene sequence: CDR1 SGHAT, CDR2 FQNNGV. The junction had 9 bases not matched to a gene; V was cut back by 5 bases and J by 15 bases. CDR3 sequence: CASSQSSGWRFF. The CDR3 nucleotides read TGTGCCAGCAGCCAATCTAGCGGGTGGCGGTTCTTC.

The chain joins TRBV2 to TRBJ2-2; 11 bases align to TRBD1. V trimming: 6 bases; J trimming: 5 bases; junction bases outside the gene matches: 8. CDR1 SNHLY and CDR2 FYNNEI come from the germline V gene. The length of the CDR3 is 16 residues. CDR3 loop: CASRLSGTGGTGELFF. CDR3 bases: TGTGCCAGCAGACTATCCGGGACAGGGGGGACCGGGGAGCTGTTTTTT.

As regards this clonotype: This could be a read error, since a much larger clone is one nucleotide away. The rearrangement joins TRBV9 to TRBJ2-3, with 7 bases aligning to TRBD1. V lost 4 bases and J lost 4; bases outside the gene matches: 9. The CDR3 spans 15 residues. In germline, CDR1 is SGDLS, CDR2 YYNGEE. Here the CDR3 reads CASSFAGTDSDTQYF. CDR3 nucleotides: TGTGCCAGCAGCTTCGCCGGGACAGACTCAGATACGCAGTATTTT.

A few counts support this clonotype. The V and J genes are TRBV20-1 and TRBJ1-2, with 8 bases lining up with TRBD1. This CDR3 region has 17 residues. V lost 0 bases, J lost 2 bases, and 11 bases stayed unmatched. In germline, CDR1 is DFQATT, CDR2 SNEGSKA (reference sequence). This chain's CDR3 is CSARDPNDRGGNYGYTF. For the CDR3, the DNA is TGCAGTGCTAGAGATCCGAACGACAGGGGTGGAAACTATGGCTACACCTTC.

This clonotype has at least ten counts. The chain recombines TRBV6-2 or TRBV6-3 with TRBJ1-5; D might be TRBD1 (6 bases). V lost 2 bases and J lost 6, with 14 bases in between. Germline V CDR1 and CDR2: MNHEY, SVGEGT. This CDR3 region has 15 residues. The CDR3 loop reads CASSYPPDRAQPQHF. For the CDR3, the DNA is TGTGCCAGCAGTTACCCTCCGGACAGAGCTCAGCCCCAGCATTTT.

CDR3 nucleotide sequence: TGTGCCATCCTTCGAAAGGGGCTCTCGAACACCGGGGAGCTGTTTTTT. Protein: CAILRKGLSNTGELFF. J is TRBJ2-2 and V is TRBV2; maybe TRBD1 (5 bases). CDR1 is SNHLY and CDR2 is FYNNEI in the germline V gene. The length of the CDR3 is 16 residues. Trimming pared 10 bases from V and 0 bases from J, leaving 18 bases between.

This clonotype was seen a handful of times. The chain carries TRBV13 and TRBJ2-7, with TRBD1 identical over 9 bases. The ends lost 4 bases at V and 4 bases at J; junction bases unmatched: 5. CDR1 and CDR2 from the germline V gene are PRHDT and FYEKMQ (reference sequence). This CDR3 comprises 14 residues. The CDR3: CASSSGTGLYEQYF. The CDR3 region has the DNA TGTGCCAGCAGCTCCGGGACAGGGCTTTACGAGCAGTACTTC.

The V gene is TRBV7-9, the J gene TRBJ2-5, with D perhaps TRBD1 (6 bases). The length of the CDR3 is 15 residues. CDR1 SEHNR and CDR2 FQNEAQ come from the germline V gene (reference sequence). V lost 5 bases and J 1 base, leaving 14 bases between the germline ends. The CDR3 DNA reads as TGTGCCAGCAGCCAGGGACAAACCACCCAAGAGACCCAGTACTTC. This gives the protein CASSQGQTTQETQYF.

This clonotype came up many times. The gene calls are TRBV7-8 and TRBJ1-5, with D hard to call. Germline lookup yields CDR1 SGHVS and CDR2 FQNEAQ. Trimming left V 2 bases short and J 3 bases short, with 8 bases between. This CDR3 has 14 residues. The CDR3 here is CASSLLRFNQPQHF. The CDR3 DNA follows: TGTGCCAGCAGCTTACTCAGGTTCAATCAGCCCCAGCATTTT.

This clonotype was seen a few times. V and J are TRBV4-2 and TRBJ2-7, with D maybe TRBD2 (6 bases). Germline V gene data show CDR1 as LGHNA and CDR2 as YNFKEQ. The CDR3 runs 15 residues. V dropped 4 bases and J dropped 5 bases, with 18 bases sitting between them. The CDR3 DNA is TGTGCCAGCAGCCCAGGGACTCCGGGCGTGAACGAGCAGTACTTC. Residues: CASSPGTPGVNEQYF.

This chain joins TRBV11-1 and TRBJ1-1, with a tentative D call TRBD1 (6 bases). Germline CDR1 and CDR2: SGHAT and FQDESV (reference sequence). Trimming stripped 11 bases from V and 0 bases from J, with 25 bases between. The CDR3 covers 17 residues. The CDR3 sequence: CASTAYREELMNTEAFF. The CDR3 nucleotides read TGTGCCTCAACAGCTTACAGGGAGGAACTTATGAACACTGAAGCTTTCTTT. The variable domain in full, completed from reference TRBV11-1 and TRBJ1-1, reads EAEVAQSPRYKITEKSQAVAFWCDPISGHATLYWYRQILGQGPELLVQFQDESVVDDSQLPKDRFSAERLKGVDSTLKIQPAELGDSAMYLCASTAYREELMNTEAFFGQGTRLTVV.

This clonotype was found a few times. The chain recombines TRBV7-9 with TRBJ1-1; D is perhaps TRBD1 (5 bases). V was pared by 5 bases and J by 4 bases, with 17 bases between. The CDR3 has 15 residues. Looked up from germline, CDR1 is SEHNR and CDR2 is FQNEAQ (reference sequence). CDR3 nucleotide sequence: TGTGCCAGCAGCCCTAGTGGGGCCGGGACCACTGAAGCTTTCTTT. It translates to CASSPSGAGTTEAFF. Drawing the rest from reference TRBV7-9 and TRBJ1-1, the complete variable domain is DTGVSQNPRHKITKRGQNVTFRCDPISEHNRLYWYRQTLGQGPEFLTYFQNEAQLEKSRLLSDRFSAERPKGSFSTLEIQRTEQGDSAMYLCASSPSGAGTTEAFFGQGTRLTVV.

This clonotype was observed a few times. The chain couples TRBV5-1 to TRBJ1-1, with a weak D call TRBD1 (5 bases). CDR1 and CDR2 (germline): SGHRS, YFSETQ. This CDR3 is built from 14 residues. The V gene lost 4 bases and the J gene lost 1 base, with 11 bases spanning the gap. The CDR3 region is CASSPNRRNTEAFF. The CDR3 region has the DNA TGCGCCAGCAGCCCGAACAGGAGGAACACTGAAGCTTTCTTT.

This clonotype was picked up many times. This chain joins TRBV19 and TRBJ1-5, with D maybe TRBD1 (5 bases). Germline loops: CDR1 LNHDA, CDR2 SQIVND (reference sequence). The CDR3 totals 14 residues. V lost 7 bases and J lost 9, with 19 bases in between. The DNA for the CDR3 is TGTGCCAGTACCACGTCTGGGGGTTTGACGCCCCAGCATTTT. The encoded protein is CASTTSGGLTPQHF.

The table lists this clonotype with many counts. V and J are TRBV7-2 and TRBJ2-1; 7 nucleotides align to TRBD1. Germline lookup yields CDR1 SGHTA and CDR2 FQGNSA. V lost 5 bases and J lost 8; bases outside the gene matches: 12. The CDR3 sequence is 15 residues long. The CDR3: CASSPRIDRVYEQFF. CDR3 DNA sequence: TGTGCCAGCAGCCCCCGAATTGACAGGGTCTATGAGCAGTTCTTC. Complete variable domain (other parts from reference TRBV7-2 and TRBJ2-1): GAGVSQSPSNKVTEKGKDVELRCDPISGHTALYWYRQSLGQGLEFLIYFQGNSAPDKSGLPSDRFSAERTGGSVSTLTIQRTQQEDSAVYLCASSPRIDRVYEQFFGPGTRLTVL.

The gene calls are TRBV2 and TRBJ1-2, with D unclear. Germline V gene sequence: CDR1 SNHLY, CDR2 FYNNEI. The CDR3 consists of 13 residues. The V gene lost 4 bases and the J gene lost 5 bases, with 11 bases spanning the gap. CDR3 nucleotide sequence: TGTGCCAGCAGTGGCCGGCAGAGATATGGCTACACCTTC. Translating it yields CASSGRQRYGYTF.